The 12 T cell receptor beta chains in this list originate from one sample, sequenced in a study of OX40 agonist ivuxolimab in advanced cancers. TCRdb's table, derived via immunoSEQ multiplex PCR, lists solely in-frame clones and lacks some. Here the sample spans 75,000 to 95,000 clones, roughly nine tenths being singletons. Sequenced here: CD4+ or CD8+ T cells sorted from blood, sampled in a trial of the OX40 agonist ivuxolimab. The receptors come from an adult with an advanced solid tumor such as melanoma, head and neck, liver or kidney cancer.

This clone was seen a handful of times. V is TRBV29-1 and J is TRBJ1-4, with D uncertain. The V and J ends lost 5 bases and 0 bases respectively, with 7 bases between them. The CDR3 loop spans 13 amino acids. In germline, CDR1 is SQVTM, CDR2 ANQGSEA. Here the CDR3 reads CSVNSATNEKLFF. CDR3 coding DNA: TGCAGCGTTAACTCGGCAACTAATGAAAAACTGTTTTTT.

The CDR3 region is CASSEGRIGAQHF. The CDR3 nucleotides are TGTGCCAGCAGTGAGGGCCGGATTGGAGCCCAGCATTTT. V is TRBV2 and J is TRBJ1-5; the D is unclear. The CDR3 covers 13 residues. With 3 bases removed from V and 11 bases from J, the gap between germline ends came to 14 bases. Per the germline V gene, CDR1 is SNHLY and CDR2 is FYNNEI. The full variable domain, rest sourced from reference TRBV2 and TRBJ1-5, is EPEVTQTPSHQVTQMGQEVILRCVPISNHLYFYWYRQILGQKVEFLVSFYNNEISEKSEIFDDQFSVERPDGSNFTLKIRSTKLEDSAMYFCASSEGRIGAQHFGDGTRLSIL.

The chain employs TRBV7-9 and TRBJ2-1; 7 bases align to TRBD1. CDR1 SEHNR and CDR2 FQNEAQ come from the germline V gene (reference sequence). The V gene end was trimmed by 4 bases and the J gene end by 4 bases; junction bases not matched to a gene: 1. This CDR3 spans 13 amino acids. This chain's CDR3 is CASSWTGYNEQFF. CDR3 nucleotides: TGTGCCAGCAGCTGGACAGGATACAATGAGCAGTTCTTC.

The rearrangement links TRBV28 to TRBJ1-5; D may be TRBD1 (5 bases). The CDR3 spans 16 residues. From germline, CDR1 is MDHEN and CDR2 SYDVKM. Trimming cost V 3 bases and J 0 bases, with 12 bases left between them. The CDR3 region has the DNA TGTGCCAGCAGTTTGTCAGGGCTATATAGCAATCAGCCCCAGCATTTT. This gives the protein CASSLSGLYSNQPQHF.

This clone was observed once. The rearrangement uses TRBV6-1 and TRBJ1-2, with TRBD1 matching 9 bases. J gave up 6 bases and V 6 bases, and 5 bases lay outside the gene matches. The V gene's germline CDR1 is MNHNS and CDR2 SASEGT. The CDR3 contains 13 residues. CDR3 sequence (DNA): TGTGCCAGCAGGAAACAGGGGGCAAATGGCTACACCTTC. Encoded protein: CASRKQGANGYTF.

V gene TRBV5-1 combines with J gene TRBJ1-1; possible D gene TRBD1, 6 bases. V was pared by 7 bases and J by 0 bases, with 13 bases between. The germline V gene has CDR1 SGHRS and CDR2 YFSETQ. This CDR3 comprises 14 residues. The CDR3 DNA follows: TGCGCCAGCCACGGGGGCGCCATGAACACTGAAGCTTTCTTT. As protein: CASHGGAMNTEAFF.

This clone showed up just once. J is TRBJ2-1 and V is TRBV11-2; D is perhaps TRBD2 (6 bases). Germline loops: CDR1 SGHAT, CDR2 FQNNGV. Trimming took 1 base from V and 8 from J, leaving 18 bases between them. The CDR3 spans 16 residues. In DNA form, the CDR3 reads TGTGCCAGCAGCTTAGGGGCAAACCGGGGGACTGATGAGCAGTTCTTC. Translating gives CASSLGANRGTDEQFF.

The genes are TRBV5-1 and TRBJ1-6; maybe TRBD1 (6 bases). The CDR3 runs to 13 residues. V dropped 4 bases and J dropped 10 bases, with 12 bases sitting between them. Germline V gives CDR1 SGHRS, CDR2 YFSETQ. This CDR3 is CASSMSGGSPLHF. CDR3 coding DNA: TGCGCCAGCAGCATGTCCGGGGGCTCACCCCTCCACTTT. The complete variable domain, with remaining parts taken from reference TRBV5-1 and TRBJ1-6, reads KAGVTQTPRYLIKTRGQQVTLSCSPISGHRSVSWYQQTPGQGLQFLFEYFSETQRNKGNFPGRFSGRQFSNSRSEMNVSTLELGDSALYLCASSMSGGSPLHFGNGTRLTVT.

The chain has TRBV29-1 and TRBJ2-1; TRBD2 matches 8 bases. J was trimmed by 7 bases and V by 3 bases; bases with no gene match: 5. The CDR3 is made up of 13 amino acids. Germline V lookup: CDR1 SQVTM, CDR2 ANQGSEA. CDR3 sequence reads: CSVEVAGFNEQFF. The DNA for the CDR3 is TGCAGCGTTGAGGTAGCGGGGTTTAATGAGCAGTTCTTC.

This chain's CDR3 is CASSRRDRVSLSYEQYF. For the CDR3, the DNA is TGTGCCAGCAGTCGCCGGGACAGGGTTTCCCTGTCCTACGAGCAGTACTTC. The V gene is TRBV28, the J gene TRBJ2-7, with 9 bases aligning to TRBD1. CDR1 is MDHEN and CDR2 is SYDVKM in the germline V gene. After removal of 5 bases from V and 1 base from J, the junction contained 12 bases not matched to a gene. CDR3 size: 17 residues.

The rearrangement links TRBV9 to TRBJ1-1; 7 nucleotides line up with TRBD1. The CDR3 is 13 residues long. V was clipped by 0 bases and J by 6 bases; unmatched bases: 2. Germline V gene data show CDR1 as SGDLS and CDR2 as YYNGEE. As DNA, the CDR3 is TGTGCCAGCAGCGTAGGACAGGGTTCTGAAGCTTTCTTT. It translates to CASSVGQGSEAFF.

V and J are TRBV7-6 and TRBJ2-6, with D unclear. The ends were cut back, 1 base at V and 4 bases at J, with 5 bases in the middle. Germline V gene lookup returns CDR1 SGHVS and CDR2 FNYEAQ. The CDR3 totals 14 residues. CDR3 loop: CASSLGPGANVLTF. The CDR3, as DNA: TGTGCCAGCAGCTTAGGGCCAGGGGCCAACGTCCTGACTTTC.